Listed below are T cell receptor beta chains from one sample, sequenced in a study of identical twins. TCRdb recomputed calls from the 5' RACE reads with MiXCR, one row per CDR3 protein. The data contain 350,000 to 450,000 distinct CDR3 sequences, 18% of them singletons. The sample comprised naive T cells sorted from blood. The receptors stem from a man aged 45-60 years in good health. Each CDR3 is given with its conserved first and last residue. Each record gives: D gene, V gene, J gene, clone size, CDR3 DNA, CDR3 protein. The D gene is left open where the match is weak. Size tells how often a clone was seen (once, few, many) or the class of an expanded clone, and some rows leave it out.

TRBD1,TRBV10-3,TRBJ2-5,.,TGTGCCATCAGTGAGCTGAGGGACAGGGAAGAGACCCAGTACTTC,CAISELRDREETQYF
TRBD1,TRBV7-2,TRBJ2-5,many,TGTGCCAGCAGCTCCTGGACAGGCCAAGAGACCCAGTACTTC,CASSSWTGQETQYF
TRBD1,TRBV2,TRBJ2-7,few,TGTGCCAGCAGTGAAGGCGAACAGGGGTTTTTCTACGAGCAGTACTTC,CASSEGEQGFFYEQYF
.,TRBV7-9,TRBJ2-7,.,TGTGCCAGCAGCTTAAGTCTTTCCTACGAGCAGTACTTC,CASSLSLSYEQYF
TRBD1,TRBV4-1,TRBJ1-2,.,TGCGCCAGCAGCCAAGATCTGGGACAGGGGGCCGCTACCTTC,CASSQDLGQGAATF
.,TRBV5-5,TRBJ1-5,few,TGTGCCAGCAGCTTGTATTGGGTGGGAGGGAACAATCAGCCCCAGCATTTT,CASSLYWVGGNNQPQHF
.,TRBV7-9,TRBJ2-1,.,TGTGCCAGCAGCTTAAAACTGGCGAGCTCCTACAATGAGCAGTTCTTC,CASSLKLASSYNEQFF
.,TRBV20-1,TRBJ1-1,many,TGCAGGGGAGCGCAGTCCACTGAAGCTTTCTTT,CRGAQSTEAFF
.,TRBV6-5,TRBJ2-2,.,TGTGCCAGCAGTTACTTTCAGGACGGGGAGCTGTTTTTT,CASSYFQDGELFF
.,TRBV20-1,TRBJ1-5,many,TGCAGTGCTAGAGTTGAATCGGGTCAGCCCCAGCATTTT,CSARVESGQPQHF